Below, 16 T cell receptor beta chains from the same sample are listed, as sequenced in a study of patients and donors after allogeneic stem cell transplantation. TCRdb passed the RT-PCR reads through MiXCR, listing each CDR3 protein once. The sample lists tens of thousands of distinct CDR3 sequences; roughly 52% were seen once. Sequencing used blood, either unsorted or a sorted T cell fraction (not recorded which). These receptors were obtained from a human donor who was either an allogeneic HSCT recipient or a stem cell or donor lymphocyte infusion donor (not recorded which). It is not recorded whose cells these are; they may come from a transplant donor.

The V gene is TRBV2, the J gene TRBJ2-6; 10 bases are shared with TRBD1. There are 17 residues in the CDR3. With V trimmed by 6 bases and J by 0 bases, 5 bases remained unmatched. Per the germline V gene, CDR1 is SNHLY and CDR2 is FYNNEI. The CDR3 DNA reads as TGTGCCAGCAGGAGGACAGGGGGAAACTCTGGGGCCAACGTCCTGACTTTC. This sequence encodes CASRRTGGNSGANVLTF.

The V gene is TRBV25-1, the J gene TRBJ1-1, with D uncertain. Trimming pared 2 bases from V and 6 bases from J, leaving 10 bases between. Germline lookup yields CDR1 MGHDK and CDR2 SYGVNS. The CDR3 contains 13 residues. This chain's CDR3 is CASSEMVLAEAFF. DNA for the CDR3: TGTGCCAGCAGTGAAATGGTCCTGGCTGAAGCTTTCTTT.

The genes are TRBV20-1 and TRBJ1-2; TRBD1 matches 8 bases. Germline lookup yields CDR1 DFQATT and CDR2 SNEGSKA (reference sequence). J gave up 6 bases and V 3 bases, and 6 bases lay outside the gene matches. The CDR3 sequence is 13 residues long. The chain's CDR3 is CSARDGTGHGYTF. DNA of the CDR3: TGCAGTGCTAGGGATGGGACAGGTCATGGCTACACCTTC.

V usage is TRBV13 and J usage is TRBJ1-3; unclear D gene. V was pared by 0 bases and J by 4 bases, with 10 bases between. The germline V gene encodes CDR1 PRHDT and CDR2 FYEKMQ (reference sequence). The CDR3 covers 15 residues. The CDR3 DNA follows: TGTGCCAGCAGCTTAGGTCGGGTGACGGGAAACACCATATATTTT. It codes for CASSLGRVTGNTIYF.

A few counts support this clonotype. The rearrangement joins TRBV20-1 to TRBJ1-3; D is unclear. CDR1 and CDR2 from the germline V gene are DFQATT and SNEGSKA (reference sequence). The CDR3 length is 15 residues. Trimming removed 0 bases at V and 2 bases at J, with 11 bases between. CDR3 sequence (DNA): TGCAGTGCTAGAGATCCAGTCGCCGCTGGAAACACCATATATTTT. Translated, it gives CSARDPVAAGNTIYF.

CDR3 bases: TGTGCCAGCAGCTCTGGAGGCTACAATGAGCAGTTCTTC. Its translation is CASSSGGYNEQFF. The rearrangement uses TRBV7-2 and TRBJ2-1; D possibly corresponds to TRBD2 (5 bases). Trimming removed 4 bases at V and 3 bases at J, with 7 bases between. This CDR3 has 13 amino acids. Per the germline V gene, CDR1 is SGHTA and CDR2 is FQGNSA.

This CDR3 reads CASRDRVGYGYTF. The CDR3 DNA follows: TGTGCCAGCCGGGACAGGGTGGGCTATGGCTACACCTTC. J is TRBJ1-2 and V is TRBV2; 9 bases are shared with TRBD1. With 8 bases clipped from V and 4 bases from J, the junction kept 5 bases outside the gene matches. From germline, CDR1 is SNHLY and CDR2 FYNNEI. The CDR3 extends over 13 amino acids.

This clonotype was detected only a few times. This chain joins TRBV10-3 and TRBJ1-2; 8 bases are a match to TRBD1. Germline loops: CDR1 ENHRY, CDR2 SYGVKD. CDR3 length: 16 residues. After removal of 10 bases from V and 7 bases from J, the junction contained 20 bases not matched to a gene. Written as DNA, the CDR3 is TGTGCCACCACCCGAACTACGGGACAGGCGGATGGTGGCTACACCTTC. It encodes CATTRTTGQADGGYTF.

The V gene is TRBV7-9, the J gene TRBJ2-4, with unresolved D. This CDR3 is 12 amino acids long. Germline CDR1 reads SEHNR; CDR2 reads FQNEAQ (reference sequence). V was shortened by 1 base and J by 4 bases, with 2 bases between the two germline ends. This CDR3 is CASSLGKNIQYF. CDR3 bases: TGTGCCAGCAGCTTAGGGAAAAACATTCAGTACTTC. Full variable domain (remainder filled in from reference TRBV7-9 and TRBJ2-4): DTGVSQNPRHKITKRGQNVTFRCDPISEHNRLYWYRQTLGQGPEFLTYFQNEAQLEKSRLLSDRFSAERPKGSFSTLEIQRTEQGDSAMYLCASSLGKNIQYFGAGTRLSVL.

The V gene is TRBV27, the J gene TRBJ1-1, with 8 bases matching TRBD1. V trimming: 8 bases; J trimming: 2 bases; junction bases outside the gene matches: 4. Germline CDR1 MNHEY, CDR2 SMNVEV (reference sequence). This CDR3 is 13 amino acids long. CDR3: CASRTGRNTEAFF. The CDR3 DNA sequence: TGTGCCAGCCGGACAGGGCGAAACACTGAAGCTTTCTTT.

This clonotype was counted between two and nine times. This chain uses TRBV5-1 with TRBJ2-4; D possibly corresponds to TRBD1 (6 bases). The ends were cut back, 2 bases at V and 8 bases at J, with 14 bases in the middle. The germline CDR1 and CDR2 sequences are SGHRS and YFSETQ. The CDR3 consists of 14 residues. CDR3 sequence reads: CASSFAQGIDIQYF. CDR3 DNA sequence: TGCGCCAGCAGCTTCGCGCAGGGGATTGACATTCAGTACTTC.

The V gene is TRBV10-3, the J gene TRBJ1-2, with D possibly matching TRBD1 (6 bases). The CDR3 totals 13 residues. CDR1 is ENHRY, CDR2 SYGVKD, per germline. The V and J ends lost 2 bases and 7 bases respectively, with 11 bases between them. The CDR3 reads CAISEGQPGGYTF. The CDR3 DNA sequence: TGTGCCATCAGTGAGGGACAGCCCGGTGGCTACACCTTC.

This chain uses TRBV5-5 with TRBJ1-2, with D tentatively TRBD1 (5 bases). V lost 5 bases to trimming and J lost 0 bases, with 14 bases between them. CDR1 and CDR2 from the germline V gene are SGHKS and YYEKEE (reference sequence). The CDR3 has 15 amino acids. The CDR3 loop is CASREQVTANYGYTF. The CDR3 DNA reads as TGTGCCAGCAGGGAACAGGTAACAGCTAACTATGGCTACACCTTC.

The chain has TRBV19 and TRBJ2-2; D ambiguous. CDR1 and CDR2 (germline): LNHDA, SQIVND (reference sequence). The CDR3 runs 12 residues. The CDR3 DNA is TGTGTGAGCCATCGTCACACCGGGGAGCTGTTTTTT. It is translated as CVSHRHTGELFF.

This chain uses TRBV20-1 with TRBJ1-5; tentative D call: TRBD1 (5 bases). The CDR3 contains 14 residues. The germline V gene encodes CDR1 DFQATT and CDR2 SNEGSKA (reference sequence). V was pared by 1 base and J by 6 bases, with 13 bases between. The chain's CDR3 is CSARGSTGPQPQHF. DNA for the CDR3: TGCAGTGCTAGAGGCTCCACGGGGCCTCAGCCCCAGCATTTT.

The V gene is TRBV12-3 or TRBV12-4, the J gene TRBJ2-2; TRBD2 matches 10 bases. The CDR3 consists of 16 residues. The V and J ends lost 0 bases and 8 bases, in that order; junction bases with no gene match: 6. CDR3 amino acids: CASSLAFLAGAGELFF. In nucleotides, the CDR3 is TGTGCCAGCAGTTTAGCCTTTCTAGCGGGAGCTGGGGAGCTGTTTTTT.